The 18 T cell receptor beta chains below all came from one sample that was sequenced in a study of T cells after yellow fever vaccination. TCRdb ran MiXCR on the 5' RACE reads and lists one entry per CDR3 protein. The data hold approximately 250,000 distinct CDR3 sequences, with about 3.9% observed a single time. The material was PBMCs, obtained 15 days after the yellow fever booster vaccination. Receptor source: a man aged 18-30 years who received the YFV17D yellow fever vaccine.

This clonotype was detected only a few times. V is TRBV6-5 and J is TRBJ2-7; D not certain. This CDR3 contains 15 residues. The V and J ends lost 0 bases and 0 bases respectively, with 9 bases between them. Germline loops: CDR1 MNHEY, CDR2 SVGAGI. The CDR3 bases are TGTGCCAGCAGTTACTCGCCAGCCAGCTCCTACGAGCAGTACTTC. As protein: CASSYSPASSYEQYF.

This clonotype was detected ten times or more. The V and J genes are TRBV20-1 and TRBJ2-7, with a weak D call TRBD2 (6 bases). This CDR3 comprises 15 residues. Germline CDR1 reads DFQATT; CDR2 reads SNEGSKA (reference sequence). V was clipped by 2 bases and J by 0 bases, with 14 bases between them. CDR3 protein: CSARLPGLSSYEQYF. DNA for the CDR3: TGCAGTGCTAGACTTCCGGGACTTAGCTCCTACGAGCAGTACTTC.

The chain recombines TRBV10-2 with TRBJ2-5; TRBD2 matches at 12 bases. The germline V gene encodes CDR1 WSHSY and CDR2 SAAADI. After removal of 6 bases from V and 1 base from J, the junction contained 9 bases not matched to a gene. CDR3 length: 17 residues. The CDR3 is CASRELAGGSFQETQYF. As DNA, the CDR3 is TGCGCCAGCAGGGAACTAGCGGGGGGATCCTTCCAAGAGACCCAGTACTTC.

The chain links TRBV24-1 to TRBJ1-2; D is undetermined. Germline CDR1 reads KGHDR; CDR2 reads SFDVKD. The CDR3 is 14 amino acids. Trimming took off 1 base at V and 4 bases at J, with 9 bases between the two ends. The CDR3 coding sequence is TGTGCCACCAGTGATTTTGCAAGAAGCTATGGCTACACCTTC. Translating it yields CATSDFARSYGYTF.

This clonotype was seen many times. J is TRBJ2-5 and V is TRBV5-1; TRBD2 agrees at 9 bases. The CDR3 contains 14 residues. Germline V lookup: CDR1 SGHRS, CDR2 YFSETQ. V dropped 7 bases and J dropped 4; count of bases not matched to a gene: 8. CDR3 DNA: TGCGCCAGCTGCGGGGGGGGGATCGGAGAGACCCAGTACTTC. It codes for CASCGGGIGETQYF.

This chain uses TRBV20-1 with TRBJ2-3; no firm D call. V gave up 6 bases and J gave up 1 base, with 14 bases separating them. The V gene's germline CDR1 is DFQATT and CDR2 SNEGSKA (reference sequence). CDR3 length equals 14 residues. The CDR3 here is CSALSLRGTDTQYF. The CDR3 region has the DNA TGCAGTGCCCTCAGCCTCCGGGGCACAGATACGCAGTATTTT.

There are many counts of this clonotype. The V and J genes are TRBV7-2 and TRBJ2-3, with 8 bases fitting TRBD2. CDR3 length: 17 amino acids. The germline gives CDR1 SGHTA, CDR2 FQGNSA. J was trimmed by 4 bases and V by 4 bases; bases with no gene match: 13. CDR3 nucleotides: TGTGCCAGCAGCTCCCTAAGTAGCGGGGTCGTCGCAGATACGCAGTATTTT. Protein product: CASSSLSSGVVADTQYF.

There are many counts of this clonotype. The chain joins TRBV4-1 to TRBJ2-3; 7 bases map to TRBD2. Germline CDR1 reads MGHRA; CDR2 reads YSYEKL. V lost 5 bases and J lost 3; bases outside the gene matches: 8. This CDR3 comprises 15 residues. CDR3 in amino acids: CASSFSDGGTDTQYF. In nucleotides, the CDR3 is TGCGCCAGCAGCTTTAGTGACGGGGGGACAGATACGCAGTATTTT.

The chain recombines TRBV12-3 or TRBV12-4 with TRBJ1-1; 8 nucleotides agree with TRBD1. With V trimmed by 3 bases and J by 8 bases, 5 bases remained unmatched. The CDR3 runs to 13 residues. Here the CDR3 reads CASSLDRDREAFF. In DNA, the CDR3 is TGTGCCAGCAGTTTGGACAGGGACAGGGAAGCTTTCTTT.

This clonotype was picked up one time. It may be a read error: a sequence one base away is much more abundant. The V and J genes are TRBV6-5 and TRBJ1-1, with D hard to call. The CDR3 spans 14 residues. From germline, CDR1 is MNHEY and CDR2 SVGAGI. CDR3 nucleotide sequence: TGTGCCAGCAGTTACTCGATTGAGAGTTCTGATGCTTTCTTT. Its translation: CASSYSIESSDAFF.

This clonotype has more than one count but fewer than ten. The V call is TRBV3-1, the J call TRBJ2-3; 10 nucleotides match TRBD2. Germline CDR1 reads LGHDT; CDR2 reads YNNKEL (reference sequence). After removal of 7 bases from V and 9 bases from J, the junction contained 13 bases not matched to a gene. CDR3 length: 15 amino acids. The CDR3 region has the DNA TGTGCCAGCACCTCAGTAGTAGCGGGGGGCCGAACGCAGTATTTT. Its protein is CASTSVVAGGRTQYF.

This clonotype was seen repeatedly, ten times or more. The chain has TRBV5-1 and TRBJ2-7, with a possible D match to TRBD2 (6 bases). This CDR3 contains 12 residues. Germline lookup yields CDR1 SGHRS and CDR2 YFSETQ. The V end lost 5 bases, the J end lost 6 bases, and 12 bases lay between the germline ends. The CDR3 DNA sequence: TGCGCCAGCAGTACAGGACTAAGCGAGCAGTACTTC. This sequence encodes CASSTGLSEQYF.

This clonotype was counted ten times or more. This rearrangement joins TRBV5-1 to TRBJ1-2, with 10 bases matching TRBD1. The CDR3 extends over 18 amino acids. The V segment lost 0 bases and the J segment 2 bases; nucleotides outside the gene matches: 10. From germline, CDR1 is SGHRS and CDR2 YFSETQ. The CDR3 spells CASSLVRTGGPWNYGYTF. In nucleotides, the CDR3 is TGCGCCAGCAGCTTGGTTCGGACAGGGGGACCTTGGAACTATGGCTACACCTTC.

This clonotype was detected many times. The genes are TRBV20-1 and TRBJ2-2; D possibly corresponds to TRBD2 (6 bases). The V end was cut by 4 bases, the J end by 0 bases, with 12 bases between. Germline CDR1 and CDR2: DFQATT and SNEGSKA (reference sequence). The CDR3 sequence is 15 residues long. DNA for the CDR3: TGCAGTGCTACTAGCGAACAGGCGAACACCGGGGAGCTGTTTTTT. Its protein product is CSATSEQANTGELFF.

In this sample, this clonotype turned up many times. The CDR3 protein is CASSPRDRGLSGRTEAFF. The CDR3, as DNA: TGTGCCAGCAGCCCCCGGGACAGGGGGCTCAGTGGTCGAACTGAAGCTTTCTTT. This chain joins TRBV7-3 and TRBJ1-1; 12 bases line up with TRBD1. The germline V gene has CDR1 SGHTA and CDR2 FQGTGA. The length of the CDR3 is 18 residues. V shed 5 bases and J 5 bases; nucleotides not matched to a gene: 15.

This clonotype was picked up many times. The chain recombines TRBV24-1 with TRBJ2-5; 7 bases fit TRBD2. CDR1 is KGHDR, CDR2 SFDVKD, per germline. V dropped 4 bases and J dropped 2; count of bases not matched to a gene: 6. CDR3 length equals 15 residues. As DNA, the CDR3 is TGTGCCACCAGTGACCCCCGGCGGGGGCAAGAGACCCAGTACTTC. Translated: CATSDPRRGQETQYF.

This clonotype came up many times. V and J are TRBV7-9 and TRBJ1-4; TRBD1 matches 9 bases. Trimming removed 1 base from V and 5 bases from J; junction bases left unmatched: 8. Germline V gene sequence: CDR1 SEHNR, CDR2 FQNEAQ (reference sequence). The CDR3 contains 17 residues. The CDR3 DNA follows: TGTGCCAGCAGCTTAGTGGCGGTTGGGACAGGGAATGAAAAACTGTTTTTT. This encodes CASSLVAVGTGNEKLFF. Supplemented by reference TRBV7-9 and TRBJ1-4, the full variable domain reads DTGVSQNPRHKITKRGQNVTFRCDPISEHNRLYWYRQTLGQGPEFLTYFQNEAQLEKSRLLSDRFSAERPKGSFSTLEIQRTEQGDSAMYLCASSLVAVGTGNEKLFFGSGTQLSVL.

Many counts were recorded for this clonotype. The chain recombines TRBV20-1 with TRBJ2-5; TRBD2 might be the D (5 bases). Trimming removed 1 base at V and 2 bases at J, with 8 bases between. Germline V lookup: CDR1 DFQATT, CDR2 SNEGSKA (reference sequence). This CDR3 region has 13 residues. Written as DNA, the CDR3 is TGCAGTGCTAGAGGAGGGAGACAAGAGACCCAGTACTTC. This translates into CSARGGRQETQYF.